Listed here are 13 T cell receptor beta chains from one sample, sequenced in a study of a mutant IDH1 vaccine in newly diagnosed glioma. Using immunoSEQ multiplex PCR, the repertoire was profiled, and TCRdb retains in-frame clones only, with some absent. The table lists about 92,000 clones, around 77% of them singletons, with less than 8.5% in the top ten. The sample's time point: baseline, week 1 (first vaccination visit). The treatment here: pre-vaccination baseline after standard-of-care therapy. The specimen was PBMCs, collected from a glioma patient treated with radiotherapy, temozolomide or both. The receptor set was obtained from a man aged 35-49 years with glioma.

This chain links TRBV19 with TRBJ2-3, with D uncertain. Germline CDR1 reads LNHDA; CDR2 reads SQIVND (reference sequence). V was cut by 8 bases and J by 0 bases, with 3 bases left in between. The CDR3 is made up of 11 amino acids. The CDR3 DNA reads TGTGCCAGTCAAAGCACAGATACGCAGTATTTT. Protein sequence: CASQSTDTQYF.

V usage is TRBV5-1 and J usage is TRBJ2-7; the D is unclear. The CDR3 has 14 amino acids. The V end was cut by 0 bases, the J end by 2 bases, with 9 bases between. Per the germline V gene, CDR1 is SGHRS and CDR2 is YFSETQ. Written as DNA, the CDR3 is TGCGCCAGCAGCTTGGGCCGGCCCCCCTACGAGCAGTACTTC. Protein product: CASSLGRPPYEQYF. Combining the CDR3 with reference TRBV5-1 and TRBJ2-7 gives the whole variable domain KAGVTQTPRYLIKTRGQQVTLSCSPISGHRSVSWYQQTPGQGLQFLFEYFSETQRNKGNFPGRFSGRQFSNSRSEMNVSTLELGDSALYLCASSLGRPPYEQYFGPGTRLTVT.

V usage is TRBV28 and J usage is TRBJ1-5; D gene ambiguous. With 7 bases removed from V and 4 bases from J, the gap between germline ends came to 14 bases. The length of the CDR3 is 14 residues. Germline values: CDR1 MDHEN, CDR2 SYDVKM. The chain's CDR3 is CASNYDARNQPQHF. In nucleotides, the CDR3 is TGTGCCAGCAACTATGACGCACGTAATCAGCCCCAGCATTTT.

This clone was observed once. J is TRBJ2-7 and V is TRBV27, with D possibly called TRBD1 or TRBD2 (5 bases each). Germline values: CDR1 MNHEY, CDR2 SMNVEV (reference sequence). V was shortened by 8 bases and J by 0 bases, with 11 bases between the two germline ends. The CDR3 has 13 residues. The CDR3 reads CASGTSSSYEQYF. The CDR3 DNA reads TGTGCCAGCGGGACCTCAAGCTCCTACGAGCAGTACTTC.

This clone was observed a few times. V usage is TRBV4-2 and J usage is TRBJ2-3; possibly TRBD1 or TRBD2 for D (5 bases each). The CDR3 spans 15 residues. CDR1 is LGHNA and CDR2 is YNFKEQ in the germline V gene. V lost 6 bases to trimming and J lost 3 bases, with 16 bases between them. The DNA of the CDR3 is TGTGCCAGCAGAGAGGGGCTAGCATTGACAGATACGCAGTATTTT. Translation: CASREGLALTDTQYF.

Only a few counts were recorded for this clone. The CDR3 sequence is CAWSVGLITEKLFF. DNA of the CDR3: TGTGCCTGGAGTGTAGGTCTGATTACTGAAAAACTGTTTTTT. The V gene is TRBV30, the J gene TRBJ1-4; D call uncertain. Germline CDR1 and CDR2: GTSNPN and SVGIG (reference sequence). Trimming took off 0 bases at V and 7 bases at J, with 12 bases between the two ends. The length of the CDR3 is 14 residues. Supplemented by reference TRBV30 and TRBJ1-4, the full variable domain reads SQTIHQWPATLVQPVGSPLSLECTVEGTSNPNLYWYRQAAGRGLQLLFYSVGIGQISSEVPQNLSASRPQDRQFILSSKKLLLSDSGFYLCAWSVGLITEKLFFGSGTQLSVL.

This clone was observed once. V is TRBV7-2 and J is TRBJ2-3; 7 bases line up with TRBD2. This CDR3 comprises 14 residues. The V segment lost 5 bases and the J segment 4 bases; nucleotides outside the gene matches: 6. CDR1 and CDR2 from the germline V gene are SGHTA and FQGNSA. The CDR3 nucleotides read TGTGCCAGCAGCGGCCGGACTAGGGCAGATACGCAGTATTTT. This sequence encodes CASSGRTRADTQYF.

Points on this clone: Compared with germline, one end of the junction differs, possibly owing to a read error. The J gene is TRBJ2-3, the V gene TRBV7-7; TRBD1 agrees at 8 bases. This CDR3 contains 16 residues. Looked up from germline, CDR1 is SSHAT and CDR2 is FNYEAQ (reference sequence). As DNA, the CDR3 is TGTGCTAGCAGCTTAGGGCTTGCAGGGGGCGCGGATACGCAGTATTTT. Translating gives CASSLGLAGGADTQYF.

This chain connects TRBV4-3 to TRBJ1-1; D remains unclear. CDR3 length equals 16 residues. Trimming left V 0 bases short and J 0 bases short, with 11 bases between. Germline V gene data show CDR1 as LGHNA and CDR2 as YSLEER. The CDR3 coding sequence is TGCGCCAGCAGCCAAGAAGTTGGGTCGATGAACACTGAAGCTTTCTTT. Its translation: CASSQEVGSMNTEAFF.

This clone was counted a single time. The rearrangement uses TRBV20-1 and TRBJ2-1; D remains ambiguous. The germline CDR1 and CDR2 sequences are DFQATT and SNEGSKA (reference sequence). This CDR3 region has 11 residues. V was pared by 6 bases and J by 4 bases, with 7 bases between. The CDR3 spells CSASAYNEQFF. The CDR3 nucleotides read TGCAGTGCCAGTGCGTACAATGAGCAGTTCTTC.

The chain couples TRBV2 to TRBJ2-7; D is unresolved. This CDR3 region has 13 residues. Trimming left V 2 bases short and J 6 bases short, with 11 bases between. Germline V lookup: CDR1 SNHLY, CDR2 FYNNEI. CDR3 sequence reads: CASSELGVGEQYF. In DNA form, the CDR3 reads TGTGCCAGCAGTGAACTCGGCGTTGGCGAGCAGTACTTC.

CDR3 region: CASSSDTSTDTQYF. In DNA, the CDR3 is TGTGCCAGCAGCTCAGACACAAGCACAGATACGCAGTATTTT. The V gene is TRBV7-9, the J gene TRBJ2-3; no firm D call. CDR1 SEHNR and CDR2 FQNEAQ come from the germline V gene (reference sequence). V lost 4 bases and J 0 bases, leaving 8 bases between the germline ends. The CDR3 contains 14 residues. Complete variable domain (other parts from reference TRBV7-9 and TRBJ2-3): DTGVSQNPRHKITKRGQNVTFRCDPISEHNRLYWYRQTLGQGPEFLTYFQNEAQLEKSRLLSDRFSAERPKGSFSTLEIQRTEQGDSAMYLCASSSDTSTDTQYFGPGTRLTVL.

This rearrangement joins TRBV27 to TRBJ2-7; 7 positions agree with TRBD2. Germline CDR1 and CDR2: MNHEY and SMNVEV (reference sequence). Germline trimming cut 7 bases from V and 0 bases from J; bases unmatched to any gene: 6. The CDR3 runs 14 residues. The CDR3 loop reads CASTVGGSSYEQYF. The DNA for the CDR3 is TGTGCCAGCACCGTCGGCGGGAGCTCCTACGAGCAGTACTTC.